These T cell receptor beta chains were read from a single sample in a study of blood T cell repertoires in COVID-19. TCRdb keeps only in-frame clones here, not all; method: immunoSEQ multiplex PCR. The data show tens of thousands of clones, just over 85% seen once. What was sequenced was peripheral blood. These receptors were taken from a man aged 50-60 years with acute or convalescent COVID-19. The CDR3 runs from the conserved cysteine through the conserved F or W. The D gene is left open where the match is weak. Where a row states a size, it is once, few, many or the class of an expanded clone; other rows omit it.

len: 14; v_gene: TRBV28; j_gene: TRBJ2-3; abundance: NA; d_gene: TRBD1; CDR3nt: TGTGCCAGCAGTCGACAGGGGTCCGGAGATACGCAGTATTTT; CDR3aa: CASSRQGSGDTQYF
len: 14; v_gene: TRBV4-1; j_gene: TRBJ2-7; abundance: NA; d_gene: TRBD2; CDR3nt: TGCGCCAGCAGCACCGGGACTAGCGGCTACGAGCAGTACTTC; CDR3aa: CASSTGTSGYEQYF
len: 18; v_gene: TRBV27; j_gene: TRBJ1-4; abundance: NA; d_gene: NA; CDR3nt: TGTGCCAGCAGTTTCCGCGGGGGATCGCATAAAAGAGACGAAAAACTGTTTTTT; CDR3aa: CASSFRGGSHKRDEKLFF
len: 15; v_gene: TRBV19; j_gene: TRBJ2-7; abundance: NA; d_gene: TRBD2; CDR3nt: TGTGCCAGTAGCCCCTCAGCTAGCGGATACTACGAGCAGTACTTC; CDR3aa: CASSPSASGYYEQYF
len: 12; v_gene: TRBV27; j_gene: TRBJ2-7; abundance: NA; d_gene: NA; CDR3nt: TGTGCCAGCAGTTTATCGGGGCTCGAGCAGTACTTC; CDR3aa: CASSLSGLEQYF
len: 18; v_gene: TRBV23-1; j_gene: TRBJ2-7; abundance: NA; d_gene: TRBD1; CDR3nt: TGCGCCAGCAGTCATCGCCGGGACAGGCCTCCTTTCTGCTACGAGCAGTACTTC; CDR3aa: CASSHRRDRPPFCYEQYF
len: 14; v_gene: TRBV19; j_gene: TRBJ2-3; abundance: few; d_gene: NA; CDR3nt: TGTGCCAGTAGTATAGCGGCTAGCTCAGATACGCAGTATTTT; CDR3aa: CASSIAASSDTQYF
len: 16; v_gene: TRBV11-2; j_gene: TRBJ2-7; abundance: NA; d_gene: TRBD1; CDR3nt: TGTGCCAGCAGCCGGATGGTGGGACAGGGGAGGTGGGAGCAGTACTTC; CDR3aa: CASSRMVGQGRWEQYF
len: 17; v_gene: TRBV18; j_gene: TRBJ2-3; abundance: once; d_gene: TRBD2; CDR3nt: TGTGCCAGCTCACCCGCCGGGACTAGCGGTTTCACAGATACGCAGTATTTT; CDR3aa: CASSPAGTSGFTDTQYF
len: 17; v_gene: TRBV18; j_gene: TRBJ2-1; abundance: NA; d_gene: TRBD2; CDR3nt: TGTGCCAGCTCACAGAGTAGCGGGGCCTCCGTTGTGAGCGAGCAGTTCTTC; CDR3aa: CASSQSSGASVVSEQFF